This T cell receptor (beta chain) was documented in a study of blood T cell repertoires in COVID-19. Turning to the study itself: Donors in the United States, Italy and Spain gave samples during acute or convalescent COVID-19. Sources were T cells, B-cell-depleted T cells, or PBMCs; the material itself was cDNA or gDNA.

From germline, CDR1 is MDHEN and CDR2 SYDVKM. There are 13 residues in the CDR3. The J segment lost 7 bases and the V segment lost 7 bases, leaving 9 bases of the junction unmatched. In the authors' methods: By means of reference gene primer amplification, nucleated cell counts were estimated. Measured with immunoSEQ multiplex PCR; TCRdb has only the in-frame clones, and not every one. The D gene and trimming were derived from the DNA, and the V and J assignments and clone size from that table. The table lists 150,000 or so clones, more than 65% of them singletons. This clone was observed a handful of times.

The V gene is TRBV28, the J gene TRBJ1-2; 7 bases are a match to TRBD1. Input material: peripheral blood. The sequence was collected from a woman in her sixties or seventies with acute or convalescent COVID-19. In nucleotides, the CDR3 is TGTGCCAGCATCGCGACAGGGAAGGGTGGCTACACCTTC. Protein sequence: CASIATGKGGYTF.